Below, 2 T cell receptor beta chains from the same sample are listed, as sequenced in a study of graft-versus-host responses after intestinal transplantation. Profiled with immunoSEQ multiplex PCR; TCRdb holds only in-frame clones, not every one. This sample has approximately 39,000 clones, with roughly 94% found just once. Their target antigens are unknown. The sample was unstimulated CD4+ T cells sorted from spleen or lymph node cells, taken before transplant. These receptors all come from a human donor who was the organ donor for an intestinal transplant.

CDR3 sequence reads: CASSPRVGNQPQHF. The DNA for the CDR3 is TGTGCCAGCAGTCCTCGGGTGGGCAATCAGCCCCAGCATTTT. The V call is TRBV6-1, the J call TRBJ1-5; D uncertain. CDR3 size: 14 residues. V was trimmed by 5 bases and J by 2 bases, leaving 10 bases between them. Per the germline V gene, CDR1 is MNHNS and CDR2 is SASEGT.

J is TRBJ1-2 and V is TRBV28; no firm D call. CDR1 and CDR2 from the germline V gene are MDHEN and SYDVKM. The CDR3 extends over 15 amino acids. Trimming removed 10 bases from V and 1 base from J, with 19 bases in between. The CDR3 bases are TGTGCCACCGACATCCCCCGGGGTTTTAACTATGGCTACACCTTC. Its protein is CATDIPRGFNYGYTF.